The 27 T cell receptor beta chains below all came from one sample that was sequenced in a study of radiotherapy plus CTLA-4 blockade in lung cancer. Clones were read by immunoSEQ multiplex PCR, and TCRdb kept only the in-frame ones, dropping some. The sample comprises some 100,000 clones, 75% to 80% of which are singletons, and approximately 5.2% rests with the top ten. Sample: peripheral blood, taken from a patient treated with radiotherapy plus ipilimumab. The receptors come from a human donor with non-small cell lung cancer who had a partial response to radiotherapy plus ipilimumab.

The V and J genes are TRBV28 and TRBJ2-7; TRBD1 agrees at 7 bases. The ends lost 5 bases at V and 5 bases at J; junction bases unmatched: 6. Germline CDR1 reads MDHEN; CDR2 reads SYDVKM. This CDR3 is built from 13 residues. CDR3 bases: TGTGCCAGCAGTCCAACAGGGGCGGACGAGCAGTACGTC. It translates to CASSPTGADEQYV.

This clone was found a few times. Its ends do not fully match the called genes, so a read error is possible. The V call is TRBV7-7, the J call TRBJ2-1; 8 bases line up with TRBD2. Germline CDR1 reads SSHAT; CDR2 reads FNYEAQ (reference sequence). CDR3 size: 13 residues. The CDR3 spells CASSSTSANEQFF. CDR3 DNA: TGTGCTAGCAGTTCGACTAGCGCTAATGAGCAGTTCTTC.

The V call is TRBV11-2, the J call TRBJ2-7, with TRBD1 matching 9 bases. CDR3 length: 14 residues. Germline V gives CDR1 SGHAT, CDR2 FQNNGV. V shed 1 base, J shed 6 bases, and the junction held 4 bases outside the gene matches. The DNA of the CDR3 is TGTGCCAGCAGCTTAGGGGACAGGGCAGGCGAGCAGTACTTC. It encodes CASSLGDRAGEQYF.

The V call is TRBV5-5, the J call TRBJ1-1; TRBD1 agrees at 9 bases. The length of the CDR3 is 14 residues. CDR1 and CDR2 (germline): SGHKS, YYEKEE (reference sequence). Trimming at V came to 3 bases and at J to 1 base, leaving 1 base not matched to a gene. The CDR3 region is CASSWGQGNTEAFF. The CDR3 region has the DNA TGTGCCAGCAGCTGGGGACAGGGGAACACTGAAGCTTTCTTT.

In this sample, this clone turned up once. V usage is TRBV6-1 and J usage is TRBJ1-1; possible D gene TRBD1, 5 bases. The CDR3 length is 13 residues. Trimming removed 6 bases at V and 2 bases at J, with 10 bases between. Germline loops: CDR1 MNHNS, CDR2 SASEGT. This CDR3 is CASRYQGNTEAFF. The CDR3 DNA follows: TGTGCCAGCAGATACCAGGGAAACACTGAAGCTTTCTTT.

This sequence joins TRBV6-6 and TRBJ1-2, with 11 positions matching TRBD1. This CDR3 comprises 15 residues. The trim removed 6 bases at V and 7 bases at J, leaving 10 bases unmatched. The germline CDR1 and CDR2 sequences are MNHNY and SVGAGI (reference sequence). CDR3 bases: TGTGCCAGCAGCCCTGGACAGGGGGCTTATAGTGGCTACACCTTC. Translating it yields CASSPGQGAYSGYTF.

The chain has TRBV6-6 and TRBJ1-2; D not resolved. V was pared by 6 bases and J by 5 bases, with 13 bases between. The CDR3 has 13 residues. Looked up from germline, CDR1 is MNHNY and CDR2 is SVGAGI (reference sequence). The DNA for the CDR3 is TGTGCCAGCAGAAGCTCCATGTCGTATGGCTACACCTTC. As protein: CASRSSMSYGYTF.

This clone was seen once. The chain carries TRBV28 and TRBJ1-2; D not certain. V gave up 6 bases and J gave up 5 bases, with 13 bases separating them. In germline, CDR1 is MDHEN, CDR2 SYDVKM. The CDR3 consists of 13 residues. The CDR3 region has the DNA TGTGCCAGCAGGAACGGGCAGCGGTATGGCTACACCTTC. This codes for CASRNGQRYGYTF.

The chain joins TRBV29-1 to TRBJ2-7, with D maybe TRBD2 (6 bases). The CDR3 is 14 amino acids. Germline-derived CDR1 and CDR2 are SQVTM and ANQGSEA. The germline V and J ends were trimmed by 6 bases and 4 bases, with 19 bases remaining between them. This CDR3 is CSVIPPGLRYEQYF. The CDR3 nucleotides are TGCAGCGTCATCCCCCCGGGACTTCGATACGAGCAGTACTTC.

The DNA for the CDR3 is TGTGCCAGCAGCCGCCTGGGGCAGATTGATGGCTACACCTTC. Translating gives CASSRLGQIDGYTF. The genes are TRBV6-1 and TRBJ1-2; a possible D gene is TRBD1 (5 bases). The CDR3 length is 14 residues. Germline CDR1 is MNHNS and CDR2 is SASEGT. Trimming removed 6 bases at V and 6 bases at J, with 17 bases between.

DNA for the CDR3: TGTGCCATCAGTGAGGCGGGTGTCACTGAAGCTTTCTTT. Translating gives CAISEAGVTEAFF. The chain recombines TRBV10-3 with TRBJ1-1; no definite D call. V shed 2 bases and J shed 4 bases, with 8 bases lying between them. CDR1 and CDR2 from the germline V gene are ENHRY and SYGVKD. This CDR3 is built from 13 residues.

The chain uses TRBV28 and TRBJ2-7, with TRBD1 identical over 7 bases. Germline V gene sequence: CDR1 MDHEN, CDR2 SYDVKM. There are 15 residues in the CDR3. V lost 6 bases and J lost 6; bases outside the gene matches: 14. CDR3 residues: CASSEATGVRREQYV. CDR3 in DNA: TGTGCCAGCAGCGAAGCAACAGGGGTACGTCGCGAGCAGTACGTC.

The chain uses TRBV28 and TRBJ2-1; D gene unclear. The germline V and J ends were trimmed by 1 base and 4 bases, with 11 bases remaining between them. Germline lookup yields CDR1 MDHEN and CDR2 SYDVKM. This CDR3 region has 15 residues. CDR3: CASSLSGQAYNEQFF. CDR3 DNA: TGTGCCAGCAGTTTATCTGGGCAGGCGTACAATGAGCAGTTCTTC. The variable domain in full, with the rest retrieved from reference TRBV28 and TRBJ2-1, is DVKVTQSSRYLVKRTGEKVFLECVQDMDHENMFWYRQDPGLGLRLIYFSYDVKMKEKGDIPEGYSVSREKKERFSLILESASTNQTSMYLCASSLSGQAYNEQFFGPGTRLTVL.

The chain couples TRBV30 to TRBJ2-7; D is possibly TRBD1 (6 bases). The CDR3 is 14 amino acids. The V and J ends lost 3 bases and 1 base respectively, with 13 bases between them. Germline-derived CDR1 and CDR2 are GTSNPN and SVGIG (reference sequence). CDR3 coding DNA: TGTGCCTGGAGGCCCTTGGACAGTTCCTACGAGCAGTACTTC. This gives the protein CAWRPLDSSYEQYF.

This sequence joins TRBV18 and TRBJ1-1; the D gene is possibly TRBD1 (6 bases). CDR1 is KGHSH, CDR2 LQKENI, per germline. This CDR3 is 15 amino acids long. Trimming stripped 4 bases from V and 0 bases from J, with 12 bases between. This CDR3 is CASSLVTGMNTEAFF. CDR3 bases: TGTGCCAGCTCACTTGTTACAGGGATGAACACTGAAGCTTTCTTT.

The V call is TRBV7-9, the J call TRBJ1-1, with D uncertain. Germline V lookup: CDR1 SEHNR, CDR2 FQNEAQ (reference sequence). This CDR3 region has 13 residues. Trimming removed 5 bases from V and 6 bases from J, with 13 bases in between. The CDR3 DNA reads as TGTGCCAGCAGCAACCACGGTACGGCTGAAGCTTTCTTT. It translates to CASSNHGTAEAFF.

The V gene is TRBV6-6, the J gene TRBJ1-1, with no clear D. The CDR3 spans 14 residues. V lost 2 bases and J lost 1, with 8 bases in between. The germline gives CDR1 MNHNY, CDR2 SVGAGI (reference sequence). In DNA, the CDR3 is TGTGCCAGCAGTTACGGGGAGGCGAACACTGAAGCTTTCTTT. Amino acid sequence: CASSYGEANTEAFF.

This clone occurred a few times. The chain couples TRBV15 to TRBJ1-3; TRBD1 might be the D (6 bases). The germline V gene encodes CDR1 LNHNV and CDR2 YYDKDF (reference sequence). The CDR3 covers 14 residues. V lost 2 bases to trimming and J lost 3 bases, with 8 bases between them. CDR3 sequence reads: CATSRQGIGNTIYF. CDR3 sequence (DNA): TGTGCCACCAGCAGACAGGGGATTGGAAACACCATATATTTT.

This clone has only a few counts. CDR3 loop: CAWSVLSGTIYF. The CDR3 nucleotides read TGTGCCTGGAGTGTTTTGTCCGGCACCATATATTTT. J is TRBJ1-3 and V is TRBV30; no clear D. Germline V gene data show CDR1 as GTSNPN and CDR2 as SVGIG (reference sequence). V lost 0 bases, J lost 9 bases, and 9 bases lay in between. The CDR3 has 12 residues.

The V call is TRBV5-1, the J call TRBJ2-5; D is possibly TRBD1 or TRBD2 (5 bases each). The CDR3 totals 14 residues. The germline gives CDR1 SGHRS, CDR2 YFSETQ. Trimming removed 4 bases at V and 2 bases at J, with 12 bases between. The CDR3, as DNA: TGCGCCAGCAGCGTGGGGGTAGCACAAGAGACCCAGTACTTC. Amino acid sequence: CASSVGVAQETQYF.

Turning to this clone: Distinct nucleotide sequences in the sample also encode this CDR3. Here the CDR3 reads CASSPRGYNEQFF. CDR3 in DNA: TGTGCCAGTAGCCCAAGGGGGTACAATGAGCAGTTCTTC. V usage is TRBV19 and J usage is TRBJ2-1; tentative D call: TRBD1 (6 bases). Trimming shortened V by 6 bases and J by 4 bases, and 10 bases separated the two germline ends. CDR3 length: 13 residues. From germline, CDR1 is LNHDA and CDR2 SQIVND (reference sequence).

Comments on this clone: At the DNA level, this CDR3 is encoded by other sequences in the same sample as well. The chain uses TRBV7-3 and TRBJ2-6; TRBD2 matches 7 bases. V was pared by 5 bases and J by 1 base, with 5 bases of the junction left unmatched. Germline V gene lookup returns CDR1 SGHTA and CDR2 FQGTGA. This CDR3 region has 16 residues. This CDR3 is CASSTRTSSGANVLTF. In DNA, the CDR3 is TGTGCCAGCAGCACCAGGACTAGTTCTGGGGCCAACGTCCTGACTTTC.

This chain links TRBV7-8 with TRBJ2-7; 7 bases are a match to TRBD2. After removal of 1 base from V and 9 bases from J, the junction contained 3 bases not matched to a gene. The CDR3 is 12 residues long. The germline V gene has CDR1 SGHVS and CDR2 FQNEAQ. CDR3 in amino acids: CASSLEGGRQYF. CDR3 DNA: TGTGCCAGCAGCTTAGAGGGAGGGAGGCAGTACTTC.

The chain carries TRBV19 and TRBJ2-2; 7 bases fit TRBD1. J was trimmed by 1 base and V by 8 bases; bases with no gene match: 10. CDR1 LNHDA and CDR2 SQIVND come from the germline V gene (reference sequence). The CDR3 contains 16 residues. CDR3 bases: TGTGCCAGTTTTAACAGGGGAACCCTGAACACCGGGGAGCTGTTTTTT. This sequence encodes CASFNRGTLNTGELFF.

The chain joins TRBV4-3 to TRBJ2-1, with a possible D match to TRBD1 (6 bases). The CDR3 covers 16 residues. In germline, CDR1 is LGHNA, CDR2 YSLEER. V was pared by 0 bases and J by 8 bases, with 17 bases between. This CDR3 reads CASSQEGAVSDHEQFF. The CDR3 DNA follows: TGCGCCAGCAGCCAAGAGGGGGCAGTGAGCGACCATGAGCAGTTCTTC.

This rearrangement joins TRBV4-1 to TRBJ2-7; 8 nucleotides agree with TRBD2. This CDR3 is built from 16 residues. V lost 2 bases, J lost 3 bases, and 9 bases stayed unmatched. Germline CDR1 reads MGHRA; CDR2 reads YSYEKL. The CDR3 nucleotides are TGCGCCAGCAGCCAACGTACTAGCGGAGCGGACTACGAGCAGTACTTC. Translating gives CASSQRTSGADYEQYF.

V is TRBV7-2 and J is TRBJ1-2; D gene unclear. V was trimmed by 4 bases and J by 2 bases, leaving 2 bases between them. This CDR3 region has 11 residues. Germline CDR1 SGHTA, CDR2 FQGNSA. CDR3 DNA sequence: TGTGCCAGCAGCTCGAACTATGGCTACACCTTC. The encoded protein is CASSSNYGYTF.